This T cell receptor beta chain came from a study of blood T cell repertoires in COVID-19. Study as a whole: COVID-19 samples from acute and convalescent phases originated in the United States, Italy and Spain. The analysed material was cDNA or gDNA that came from T cells, B-cell-depleted T cells, or PBMCs.

Original handling: The authors estimated nucleated cell counts from reference gene primer amplification. Generated by immunoSEQ multiplex PCR, the TCRdb table keeps only in-frame clones and is missing some. For V, J and clone size, that table is used; D and trimming come from the DNA. The sample holds roughly 200,000 clones, 80% seen once. The TCR sequence derives from a man between 60 and 75 years old with acute or convalescent COVID-19. The source material was peripheral blood.

The DNA of the CDR3 is TGTGCCAGCAGCTTCGGACAGGGTCACCGGCTAGGTTCACCCCTCCACTTT. Protein sequence: CASSFGQGHRLGSPLHF. The chain joins TRBV7-2 to TRBJ1-6, with TRBD1 identical over 8 bases. The CDR3 spans 17 residues. From germline, CDR1 is SGHTA and CDR2 FQGNSA. The junction had 13 bases not matched to a gene; V was cut back by 3 bases and J by 9 bases.